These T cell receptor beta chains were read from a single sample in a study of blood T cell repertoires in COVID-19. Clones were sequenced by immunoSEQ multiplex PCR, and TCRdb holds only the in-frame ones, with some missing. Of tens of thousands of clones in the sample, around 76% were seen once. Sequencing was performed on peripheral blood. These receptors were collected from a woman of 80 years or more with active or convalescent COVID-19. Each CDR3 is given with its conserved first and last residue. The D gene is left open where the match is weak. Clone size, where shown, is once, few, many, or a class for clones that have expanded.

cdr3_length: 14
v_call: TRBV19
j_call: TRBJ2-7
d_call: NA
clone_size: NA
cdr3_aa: CASSPQTATYEQYF
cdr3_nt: TGTGCCAGTAGTCCCCAGACAGCGACCTACGAGCAGTACTTC

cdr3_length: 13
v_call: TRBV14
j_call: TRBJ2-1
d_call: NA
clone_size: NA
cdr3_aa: CASSQDMSNEQFF
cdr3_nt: TGTGCCAGCAGCCAAGATATGAGCAATGAGCAGTTCTTC

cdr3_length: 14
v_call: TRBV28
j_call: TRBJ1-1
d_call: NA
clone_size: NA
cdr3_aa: CASSIEVLGGMAFF
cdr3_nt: TGTGCCAGCAGTATCGAGGTATTAGGCGGGATGGCTTTCTTT

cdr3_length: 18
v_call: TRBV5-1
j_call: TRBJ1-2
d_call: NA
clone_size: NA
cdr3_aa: CASSLLNQGGIIIGGYTF
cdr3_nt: TGCGCCAGCAGCTTATTGAACCAGGGCGGGATTATTATTGGTGGCTACACCTTC

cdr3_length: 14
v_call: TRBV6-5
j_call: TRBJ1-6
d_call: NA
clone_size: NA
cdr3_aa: CASSQRGYNSPLHF
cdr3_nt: TGTGCCAGCAGTCAAAGGGGATACAATTCACCCCTCCACTTT

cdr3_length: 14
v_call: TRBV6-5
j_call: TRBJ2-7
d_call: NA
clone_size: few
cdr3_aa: CASSQTGTHYEQYF
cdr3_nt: TGTGCCAGCAGTCAGACAGGCACCCACTACGAGCAGTACTTC

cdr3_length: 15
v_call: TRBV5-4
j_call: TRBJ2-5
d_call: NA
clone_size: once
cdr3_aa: CASSFWGGAWETQYF
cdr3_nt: TGTGCCAGCAGCTTTTGGGGGGGGGCCTGGGAGACCCAGTACTTC

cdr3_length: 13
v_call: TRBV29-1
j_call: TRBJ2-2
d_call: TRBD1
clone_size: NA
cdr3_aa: CSADRGSTGELFF
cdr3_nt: TGCAGCGCCGACAGGGGCAGCACCGGGGAGCTGTTTTTT

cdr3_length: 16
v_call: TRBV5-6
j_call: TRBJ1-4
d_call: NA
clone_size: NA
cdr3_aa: CASSFTTDRTNEKLFF
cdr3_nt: TGTGCCAGCAGCTTTACAACCGACAGAACTAATGAAAAACTGTTTTTT

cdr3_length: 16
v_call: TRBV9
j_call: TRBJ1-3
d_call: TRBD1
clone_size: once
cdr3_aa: CASSVRDRDSGNTIYF
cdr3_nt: TGTGCCAGCAGCGTCCGGGACAGGGATTCTGGAAACACCATATATTTT

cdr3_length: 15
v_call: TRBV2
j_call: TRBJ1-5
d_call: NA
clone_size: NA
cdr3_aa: CASSETGSGGQPQHF
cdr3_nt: TGTGCCAGCAGTGAAACAGGGTCGGGGGGTCAGCCCCAGCATTTT

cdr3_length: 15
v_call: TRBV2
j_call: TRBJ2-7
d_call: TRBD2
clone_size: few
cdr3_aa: CASNPILAGDDEQYF
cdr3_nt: TGTGCCAGCAACCCGATACTAGCGGGGGACGACGAGCAGTACTTC

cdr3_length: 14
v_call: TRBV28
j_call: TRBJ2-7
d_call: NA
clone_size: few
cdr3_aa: CASSDSQTPYEQYF
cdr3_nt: TGTGCCAGCAGTGACAGCCAGACCCCCTACGAGCAGTACTTC

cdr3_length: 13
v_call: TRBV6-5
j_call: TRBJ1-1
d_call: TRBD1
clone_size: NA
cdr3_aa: CASRTGVRVEAFF
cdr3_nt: TGTGCCAGCAGAACAGGGGTTAGGGTTGAAGCTTTCTTT

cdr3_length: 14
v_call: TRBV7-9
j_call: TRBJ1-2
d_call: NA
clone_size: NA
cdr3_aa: CASSPDRKPYGYTF
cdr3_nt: TGTGCCAGCAGCCCCGACAGAAAACCCTATGGCTACACCTTC

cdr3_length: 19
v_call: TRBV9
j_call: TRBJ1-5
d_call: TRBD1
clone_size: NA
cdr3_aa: CASSGEPGQGTHSNQPQHF
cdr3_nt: TGTGCCAGCAGCGGGGAACCGGGACAGGGAACGCATAGCAATCAGCCCCAGCATTTT

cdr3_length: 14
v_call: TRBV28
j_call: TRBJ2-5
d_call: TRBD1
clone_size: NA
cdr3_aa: CASRKPGGFETQYF
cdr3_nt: TGTGCCAGCAGAAAGCCAGGGGGCTTCGAGACCCAGTACTTC

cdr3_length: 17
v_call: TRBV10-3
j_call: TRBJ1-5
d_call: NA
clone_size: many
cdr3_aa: CAISGEPLTGARQPQHF
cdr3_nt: TGTGCCATCAGTGGCGAGCCCTTAACAGGCGCGCGGCAGCCCCAGCATTTT

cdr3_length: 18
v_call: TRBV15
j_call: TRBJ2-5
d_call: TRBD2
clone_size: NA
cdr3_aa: CATSRDRREAGGGETQYF
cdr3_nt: TGTGCCACCAGCAGAGATCGTCGAGAAGCGGGGGGCGGAGAGACCCAGTACTTC

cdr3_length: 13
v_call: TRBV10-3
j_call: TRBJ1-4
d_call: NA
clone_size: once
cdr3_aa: CAISEWGDEKLFF
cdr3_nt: TGTGCCATCAGTGAATGGGGGGACGAAAAACTGTTTTTT

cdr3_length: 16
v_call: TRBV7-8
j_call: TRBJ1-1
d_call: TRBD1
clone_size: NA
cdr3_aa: CASRPTGGPTNTEAFF
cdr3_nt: TGTGCCAGCAGACCAACAGGGGGCCCCACGAACACTGAAGCTTTCTTT

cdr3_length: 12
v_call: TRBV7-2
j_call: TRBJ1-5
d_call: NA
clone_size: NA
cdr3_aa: CASSRSSTAQHF
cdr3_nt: TGTGCCAGCAGTCGGTCTTCTACGGCCCAGCATTTT

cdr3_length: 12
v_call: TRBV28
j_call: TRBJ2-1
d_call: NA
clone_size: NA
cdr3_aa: CASTPSVNEQFF
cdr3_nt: TGTGCCAGCACCCCTAGCGTGAATGAGCAGTTCTTC

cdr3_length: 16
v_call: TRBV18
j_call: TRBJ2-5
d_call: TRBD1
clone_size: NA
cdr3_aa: CASSPYPGQGQETQYF
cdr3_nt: TGTGCCAGCTCACCATATCCGGGACAGGGCCAAGAGACCCAGTACTTC

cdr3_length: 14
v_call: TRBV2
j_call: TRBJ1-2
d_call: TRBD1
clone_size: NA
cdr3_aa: CASSTGVLNYGYTF
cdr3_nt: TGTGCCAGCAGTACAGGGGTTCTAAACTATGGCTACACCTTC